The rows below give T cell receptor beta chains drawn from one sample of a study of shared clonotypes between healthy human individuals. Method: immunoSEQ multiplex PCR; TCRdb's copy keeps in-frame clones and lacks some. The sample contains some 320,000 clones, 80% to 90% of which appear only once. Material for sequencing was memory CD8+ T cells sorted from blood. The receptors derive from a man younger than 35 in good health. Each CDR3 is given with its conserved first and last residue. D genes are given only for firm matches. Clone size is given for some rows only: seen once, a few or many times, or a class if the clone is expanded.

j_call: TRBJ1-4; d_call: NA; clone_size: NA; v_call: TRBV19; cdr3_nt: TGTGCCAGTAGTTCAACCGACCCCACGCCACGGGAAAAACTGTTTTTT; cdr3_aa: CASSSTDPTPREKLFF
j_call: TRBJ2-5; d_call: TRBD2; clone_size: NA; v_call: TRBV28; cdr3_nt: TGTGCCAGCAGTTTTTGGACTAGCGGGGTTACGGGAGAGACCCAGTACTTC; cdr3_aa: CASSFWTSGVTGETQYF
j_call: TRBJ1-1; d_call: TRBD1; clone_size: NA; v_call: TRBV27; cdr3_nt: TGTGCCAGCAGCCTACAGGGGGGGGAAGCTTTCTTT; cdr3_aa: CASSLQGGEAFF
j_call: TRBJ2-5; d_call: NA; clone_size: NA; v_call: TRBV5-6; cdr3_nt: TGTGCCAGCAGCTTGAGTGGGGGTTGGGAGACCCAGTACTTC; cdr3_aa: CASSLSGGWETQYF
j_call: TRBJ1-3; d_call: NA; clone_size: NA; v_call: TRBV21-1; cdr3_nt: TGTGCCAGCAGCAAAACCCGAGAGGGGTGCGGAAACACCATATATTTT; cdr3_aa: CASSKTREGCGNTIYF
j_call: TRBJ2-7; d_call: NA; clone_size: NA; v_call: TRBV10-3; cdr3_nt: TGTGCCATCAGTGAGTCGAGGGGGATGGTGGGTTCCTACGAGCAGTACTTC; cdr3_aa: CAISESRGMVGSYEQYF
j_call: TRBJ2-3; d_call: NA; clone_size: few; v_call: TRBV28; cdr3_nt: TGTGCCAGCAGTCTGAGGGGCGTAGGGGGCACAGATACGCAGTATTTT; cdr3_aa: CASSLRGVGGTDTQYF
j_call: TRBJ1-1; d_call: TRBD1; clone_size: NA; v_call: TRBV5-1; cdr3_nt: TGCGCCAGCAGCTTGGGACAGGGTAGGACTGAAGCTTTCTTT; cdr3_aa: CASSLGQGRTEAFF
j_call: TRBJ2-7; d_call: NA; clone_size: NA; v_call: TRBV5-8; cdr3_nt: TGTGCCAGCAGCCCGACGTATACAGGTTCCCGAGGCGAGCAGTACTTC; cdr3_aa: CASSPTYTGSRGEQYF
j_call: TRBJ2-7; d_call: NA; clone_size: NA; v_call: TRBV4-1; cdr3_nt: TGCGCCAGCAGCCAAGGAGTCCTCCTGGAATACTCATACGAGCAGTACTTC; cdr3_aa: CASSQGVLLEYSYEQYF
j_call: TRBJ1-6; d_call: NA; clone_size: once; v_call: TRBV27; cdr3_nt: TGTGCCAGCAGTCAGATGGGCTATAATTCACCCCTCCACTTT; cdr3_aa: CASSQMGYNSPLHF
j_call: TRBJ2-7; d_call: TRBD1; clone_size: NA; v_call: TRBV6-1; cdr3_nt: TGTGCCAGCAGTGCGGACAGGCGTCCCTACGAGCAGTACTTC; cdr3_aa: CASSADRRPYEQYF
j_call: TRBJ1-1; d_call: NA; clone_size: NA; v_call: TRBV7-9; cdr3_nt: TGTGCCAGCAGCTTACATGGGATGGGGAACACTGAAGCTTTCTTT; cdr3_aa: CASSLHGMGNTEAFF
j_call: TRBJ1-5; d_call: TRBD1; clone_size: NA; v_call: TRBV27; cdr3_nt: TGTGCCAGCAGTGTTACAGGGGGCTTTAATCAGCCCCAGCATTTT; cdr3_aa: CASSVTGGFNQPQHF
j_call: TRBJ2-7; d_call: TRBD1; clone_size: NA; v_call: TRBV4-1; cdr3_nt: TGCGCCAGCAGCCAATCCCTCCGGGACAGTGCTTTTTACGAGCAGTACTTC; cdr3_aa: CASSQSLRDSAFYEQYF
j_call: TRBJ1-1; d_call: NA; clone_size: NA; v_call: TRBV7-9; cdr3_nt: TGTGCCAGCAGCTTACATTCCGCTGAAGCTTTCTTT; cdr3_aa: CASSLHSAEAFF
j_call: TRBJ2-4; d_call: NA; clone_size: NA; v_call: TRBV4-3; cdr3_nt: TGCGCCAGCAGCCAAGATGAAGTGAGCACGGTAGGAAACATTCAGTACTTC; cdr3_aa: CASSQDEVSTVGNIQYF
j_call: TRBJ1-2; d_call: NA; clone_size: NA; v_call: TRBV4-1; cdr3_nt: TGCGCCAGCAGCCAACCCGTAGTGGGCCACTATGGCTACACCTTC; cdr3_aa: CASSQPVVGHYGYTF
j_call: TRBJ1-6; d_call: NA; clone_size: few; v_call: TRBV5-4; cdr3_nt: TGTGCCAGCAGCTTGGCCCAGGTCCCCGATGCGCCCCTCCACTTT; cdr3_aa: CASSLAQVPDAPLHF
j_call: TRBJ2-4; d_call: NA; clone_size: NA; v_call: TRBV7-9; cdr3_nt: TGTGCCAGCACCCCACCCCTAGAGCCCAAAAACATTCAGTACTTC; cdr3_aa: CASTPPLEPKNIQYF
j_call: TRBJ2-5; d_call: NA; clone_size: NA; v_call: TRBV7-9; cdr3_nt: TGTGCCAGCAGAGGGACAAATCAAGAGACCCAGTACTTC; cdr3_aa: CASRGTNQETQYF
j_call: TRBJ2-7; d_call: TRBD1; clone_size: NA; v_call: TRBV6-5; cdr3_nt: TGTGCCAGCAGCGACCCGGGACAGGGGCTCTACGAGCAGTACTTC; cdr3_aa: CASSDPGQGLYEQYF
j_call: TRBJ2-5; d_call: NA; clone_size: NA; v_call: TRBV6-1; cdr3_nt: TGTGCCAGCAGTGTACTACTAGCTGGATGGGAGACCCAGTACTTC; cdr3_aa: CASSVLLAGWETQYF
j_call: TRBJ2-5; d_call: NA; clone_size: NA; v_call: TRBV12-2; cdr3_nt: TGTGCAAGCCCGCGTTGGGGGGAGGGCTACCAAGAGACCCAGTACTTC; cdr3_aa: CASPRWGEGYQETQYF
j_call: TRBJ2-7; d_call: NA; clone_size: NA; v_call: TRBV10-2; cdr3_nt: TGCGCCAGCAGTGAGTCGGCAGGCGAGCAGTACTTC; cdr3_aa: CASSESAGEQYF
j_call: TRBJ2-3; d_call: TRBD2; clone_size: NA; v_call: TRBV28; cdr3_nt: TGTGCCAGCAGTTCTATACTAGCGGGGGGGCTACCCCAAGATACGCAGTATTTT; cdr3_aa: CASSSILAGGLPQDTQYF
j_call: TRBJ2-7; d_call: NA; clone_size: once; v_call: TRBV5-1; cdr3_nt: TGCGCCAGCAGCTTGGCTCAAAGCGACAGCTCCTACGAGCAGTACTTC; cdr3_aa: CASSLAQSDSSYEQYF
j_call: TRBJ2-5; d_call: NA; clone_size: NA; v_call: TRBV4-3; cdr3_nt: TGCGCCAGCAGCCAAGATCTTAGGCAGTGGGAGACCCAGTACTTC; cdr3_aa: CASSQDLRQWETQYF
j_call: TRBJ2-7; d_call: NA; clone_size: NA; v_call: TRBV5-1; cdr3_nt: TGCGCCAGCAGACAACCGAGGCGCGAGTACTTC; cdr3_aa: CASRQPRREYF
j_call: TRBJ1-2; d_call: NA; clone_size: once; v_call: TRBV29-1; cdr3_nt: TGCAGCGTTGTGGGGGGTGAGGCCGGAGCTAACTATGGCTACACCTTC; cdr3_aa: CSVVGGEAGANYGYTF
j_call: TRBJ1-5; d_call: NA; clone_size: NA; v_call: TRBV27; cdr3_nt: TGTGCCAGCAGTACGATGGGAAGCAATCAGCCCCAGCATTTT; cdr3_aa: CASSTMGSNQPQHF
j_call: TRBJ2-1; d_call: TRBD2; clone_size: NA; v_call: TRBV4-1; cdr3_nt: TGCGCCAGCAGCCAAGAAGGTCGGGCTAGCGGGGTAGGTGAGCAGTTCTTC; cdr3_aa: CASSQEGRASGVGEQFF
j_call: TRBJ1-2; d_call: NA; clone_size: NA; v_call: TRBV7-9; cdr3_nt: TGTGCCAGCAGCTTACTGGGAGACTATGGCTACACCTTC; cdr3_aa: CASSLLGDYGYTF
j_call: TRBJ2-1; d_call: TRBD2; clone_size: NA; v_call: TRBV6-1; cdr3_nt: TGTGCCAGCAGTGAGGGATTTAGCGGGTACAATGAGCAGTTCTTC; cdr3_aa: CASSEGFSGYNEQFF
j_call: TRBJ2-1; d_call: NA; clone_size: NA; v_call: TRBV28; cdr3_nt: TGTGCCAGCAGTTTAATACCGGGCGATGAGCAGTTCTTC; cdr3_aa: CASSLIPGDEQFF
j_call: TRBJ1-5; d_call: NA; clone_size: NA; v_call: TRBV6-5; cdr3_nt: TGTGCCAGCAGTTACTCGAGGAGTGGACAGCCCCAGCATTTT; cdr3_aa: CASSYSRSGQPQHF
j_call: TRBJ2-7; d_call: TRBD2; clone_size: NA; v_call: TRBV10-2; cdr3_nt: TGCGCCAGCAGTACCGGGACTAGCGGCTACGAGCAGTACTTC; cdr3_aa: CASSTGTSGYEQYF
j_call: TRBJ2-1; d_call: NA; clone_size: NA; v_call: TRBV10-3; cdr3_nt: TGTGCCATCAGTGACGGAGGGCTTTACAATGAGCAGTTCTTC; cdr3_aa: CAISDGGLYNEQFF
j_call: TRBJ2-7; d_call: TRBD1; clone_size: NA; v_call: TRBV5-6; cdr3_nt: TGTGCCAGCAGCTTGTGGGGGACAGGTTCCTCCTACGAGCAGTACTTC; cdr3_aa: CASSLWGTGSSYEQYF
j_call: TRBJ1-2; d_call: NA; clone_size: NA; v_call: TRBV7-2; cdr3_nt: TGTGCCAGCAGCTTAGCTTCCCAGTGGACAGTTGATGGCTACACCTTC; cdr3_aa: CASSLASQWTVDGYTF